Included here is one T cell receptor beta chain sequence, with context. As yet, its antigen is unknown. The data belong to a study of shared clonotypes between healthy human individuals. Study-level points and caveats: Non-shared clonotypes had lower generation probabilities than clonotypes shared by all four sorted-subset donors.

Splitting the CD4+ cells yielded a CD45RA+ naive subset and a CD45RA-negative memory subset. Produced via immunoSEQ multiplex PCR; TCRdb's table is partial and in-frame only. Among roughly 2.4 million clones, approximately 96% were seen once, and the ten largest hold 0.1% to 0.15%. V lost 3 bases to trimming and J lost 0 bases; unmatched junction nucleotides: 3. Germline V gene sequence: CDR1 SGDLS, CDR2 YYNGEE. The CDR3 sequence is 14 residues long. This TCR derives from a man younger than 35 in good health. Material for sequencing was naive CD4+ T cells sorted from blood. Subset here: CD45RA+ positively selected. The V call is TRBV9, the J call TRBJ2-7; 7 nucleotides align to TRBD1. The CDR3, as DNA: TGTGCCAGCAGCGAGGGACAGAGCTCCTACGAGCAGTACTTC. Its translation: CASSEGQSSYEQYF.